This T cell receptor beta chain was profiled in a study of shared clonotypes between healthy human individuals. Whole-study context: Per donor, three plates held CD4 naive cells, three held CD4 memory, two held CD8 naive and one held CD8 memory.

Here immunoSEQ multiplex PCR was the method, and the copy in TCRdb shows in-frame clones only, minus some. The top ten clones hold 0.25% to 0.35% of a sample with under 600,000 clones, 95% to 98% of them seen once. Germline V gene sequence: CDR1 WSHSY, CDR2 SAAADI. The CDR3 runs to 14 residues. With 4 bases clipped from V and 3 bases from J, the junction kept 0 bases outside the gene matches. CD45RO-negative cells were positively selected for CCR7, leaving out terminally differentiated effector memory CD45RA+ cells. Donors were healthy HIV-negative adults without recently reported acute infections or vaccinations.

The sequenced material came from naive CD8+ T cells sorted from blood. The receptor comes from a man aged 25-40 years in good health. This chain links TRBV10-2 with TRBJ2-7, with 13 bases aligning to TRBD2. The CDR3 protein is CASSGTSGSYEQYF. The CDR3, as DNA: TGCGCCAGCAGTGGGACTAGCGGGAGCTACGAGCAGTACTTC.